This TCR beta chain was sequenced during a study of Ad26.COV2.S vaccination and SARS-CoV-2 variants. Regarding treatment: roughly 19 received Ad26.COV2.S at low or high dose, single or two shots; 5 received placebo; per-sample allocation not given. Sampling was done on day 63 after the first vaccine or placebo injection. Vaccine was an Ad26 vector expressing Wuhan-strain SARS-CoV-2 spike. Findings and limits, study-wide: Total T cell responses, in the TCR breadth and depth analyses, may have been underestimated. Recipients of either vaccine or placebo displayed similar breadth of non-spike TCRs.

Profiling relied on immunoSEQ multiplex PCR, and the TCRdb table lists in-frame clones only, not all of them. Here the sample spans under 550,000 clones, approximately 87% being singletons. CDR1 is SGHDN and CDR2 is FVKESK in the germline V gene. The CDR3 contains 13 residues. Between the trimmed V and J ends, which lost 3 bases and 8 bases, there was a span of 13 bases. This clone came up once. Its specificity is not known. Specimen: peripheral blood, collected in a trial of Ad26.COV2.S vaccine versus placebo. This sequence joins TRBV14 and TRBJ1-2; D might be TRBD1 (6 bases). This clonotype was sampled from a person between 18 and 65 years old who received the Ad26.COV2.S COVID-19 vaccine or a placebo. The CDR3 loop is CASSHVTTGGYTF. In DNA, the CDR3 is TGTGCCAGCAGCCATGTAACCACAGGGGGCTACACCTTC.